The T cell receptor (beta chain) under discussion was sequenced for a study of blood T cell repertoires in COVID-19 (dated by TCRdb to the early 2020s). For context, the study as a whole: Samples from collaborators originated in the United States, Italy and Spain and spanned both the acute and convalescent phases of COVID-19. Deeply sampled blood TCRbeta repertoires from subjects exposed to, actively infected with, or recovered from COVID-19 were included in the dataset. The repertoires were made available in a free public database intended to serve as a resource for research on the immune response to SARS-CoV-2. Samples came from the ongoing ImmuneRACE study (first 160 participants) plus 1,254 subjects from 6 global collaborators. The material from the prospective study consisted of cDNA or gDNA derived from T cells, B-cell-depleted T cells, or PBMCs. HLA class I and class II types, where available, came from metadata supplied by the sample provider rather than from assay-based typing. Nearly every sample came with metadata listing a de-identified subject ID, COVID-19 status, age in years and sex.

For this clone: This receptor's antigen is unknown. The record has no base qualities; no much larger clone is one base away.

TCRbeta CDR3 regions were amplified from genomic DNA by means of the immunoSEQ Assay, a bias-controlled multiplex PCR. The authors processed their data as follows. Nucleated cell counts per sample were estimated from amplification of reference gene primers within the assay. To quantify the absolute abundance of each unique TCRbeta CDR3 rearrangement, sequence reads were collapsed and filtered. For each sample, productive Simpson clonality was calculated as the square root of Simpson's diversity index across productive rearrangements. TCRdb re-hosts the immuneACCESS table, in-frame sequences only. Its copies lack some clones; in the studies checked, an unresolved V gene accounts for under half of them, and the cause for the rest is not known. The V and J calls and the clone size are those of that table, but D and trimming were determined from the DNA. Within this sample are over 150,000 clones, with 60% to 80% of them counted one time only. The top ten clones comprise about 3% of the sample.

V and J are truncated by 4 bases and 5 bases respectively, leaving an intervening sequence of 12 bases. The cysteine opens and the phenylalanine closes a CDR3 of 13 amino acids. The only DNA kept is the CDR3, 39 bases in frame from the first base. According to the germline V gene, CDR1 reads SQVTM and CDR2 reads ANQGSEA. Whole blood was collected in K2EDTA tubes by collaborating institutions according to the institutions' own protocols. For TCRbeta analysis, collaborators shipped samples as frozen whole blood, isolated PBMCs, or DNA extracted from either of those sample types. What the study reported, not specific to this receptor: How much clinical and demographic metadata was included differed by source and by participant, and the metadata was provided uncurated.

The rearranged segments are TRBV29-1 and TRBJ1-5, with TRBD1 as a weak D call on 5 bases. Sequencing was done on a sample of peripheral blood. The TCR sequence derives from a man in his sixties or seventies with acute or convalescent COVID-19. The DNA is as follows: TGCAGCGTTGCGGGCGGAGGGGATCAGCCCCAGCATTTT. The encoded protein is CSVAGGGDQPQHF. Supplemented by the reference TRBV29-1 and TRBJ1-5 proteins around the CDR3, the complete variable domain is SAVISQKPSRDICQRGTSLTIQCQVDSQVTMMFWYRQQPGQSLTLIATANQGSEATYESGFVIDKFPISRPNLTFSTLTVSNMSPEDSSIYLCSVAGGGDQPQHFGDGTRLSIL.